This T cell receptor (beta chain) was observed in a study of blood T cell repertoires in COVID-19. Study-wide context: From T cells, B-cell-depleted T cells, or PBMCs came the material, which was cDNA or gDNA.

Per the study methods: The assay estimated nucleated cells by amplifying reference gene primers. The table came from immunoSEQ multiplex PCR; TCRdb's copy has only in-frame clones and leaves some out. For V, J and clone size, that table is used; D and trimming come from the DNA. The sample contains 200,000 to 300,000 clones, 84% of which appear only once. The CDR3 extends over 14 amino acids. Germline trimming cut 5 bases from V and 5 bases from J; bases unmatched to any gene: 8. Per the germline V gene, CDR1 is SGHDT and CDR2 is YYEEEE. The V and J genes are TRBV5-6 and TRBJ1-1, with 8 bases that match TRBD1. Source material: peripheral blood. The receptor was isolated from a man in his forties who had recovered from COVID-19. The CDR3 DNA is TGTGCCAGCAGGCAGACAGGGGACTGGACTGAAGCTTTCTTT. It encodes CASRQTGDWTEAFF.